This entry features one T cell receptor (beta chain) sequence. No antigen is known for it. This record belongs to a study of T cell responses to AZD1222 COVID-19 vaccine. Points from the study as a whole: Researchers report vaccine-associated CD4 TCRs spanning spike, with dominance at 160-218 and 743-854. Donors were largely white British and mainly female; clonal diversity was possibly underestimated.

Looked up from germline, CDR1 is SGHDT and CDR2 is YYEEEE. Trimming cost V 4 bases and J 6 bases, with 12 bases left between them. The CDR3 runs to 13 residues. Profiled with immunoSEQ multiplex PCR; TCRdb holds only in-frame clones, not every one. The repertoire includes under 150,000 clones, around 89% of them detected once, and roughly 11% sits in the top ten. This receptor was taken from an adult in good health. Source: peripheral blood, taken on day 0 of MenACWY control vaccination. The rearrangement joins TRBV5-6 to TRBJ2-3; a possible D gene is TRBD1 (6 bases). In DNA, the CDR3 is TGTGCCAGCAGCCCGGGCGGACAGGATACGCAGTATTTT. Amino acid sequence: CASSPGGQDTQYF.